The entry that follows covers one T cell receptor beta chain sequence. This sample was included in a study of cytotoxic CD8 clonotypes in ibrutinib-treated CLL. Targeted sequencing depth ranged from 1 in 200,000 to 1 in 1 million T cells. Here immunoSEQ multiplex PCR was the method, and the copy in TCRdb shows in-frame clones only, minus some. The table includes almost 250,000 clones, 70% detected once. CDR1 is MGHDK, CDR2 SYGVNS, per germline. CDR3 length equals 14 residues. Trimming removed 6 bases from V and 4 bases from J, with 15 bases in between. This chain joins TRBV25-1 and TRBJ2-5, with a tentative D call TRBD1 (6 bases). This TCR derives from a human donor with chronic lymphocytic leukemia. Source: PBMCs, taken after 24 months of ibrutinib treatment. Here the CDR3 reads CASRKGGSGETQYF. DNA for the CDR3: TGTGCCAGCAGGAAAGGGGGAAGCGGAGAGACCCAGTACTTC.